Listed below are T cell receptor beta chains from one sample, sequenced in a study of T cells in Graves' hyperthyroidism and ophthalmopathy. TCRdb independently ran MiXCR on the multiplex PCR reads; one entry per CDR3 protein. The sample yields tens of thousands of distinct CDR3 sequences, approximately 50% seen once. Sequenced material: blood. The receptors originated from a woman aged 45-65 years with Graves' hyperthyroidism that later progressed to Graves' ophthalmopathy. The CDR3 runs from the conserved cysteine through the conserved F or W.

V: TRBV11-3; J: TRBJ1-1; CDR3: CASSRPGQGGTEAFF
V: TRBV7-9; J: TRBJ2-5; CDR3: CASSRSQGQGETQYF
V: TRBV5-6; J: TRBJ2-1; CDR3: CASSSGAGTANEQFF
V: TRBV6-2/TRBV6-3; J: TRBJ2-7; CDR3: CASSTTSGSSTSEQYF
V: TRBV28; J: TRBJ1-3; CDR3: CASSAVSSGNTIYF
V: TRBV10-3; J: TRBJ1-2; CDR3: CAIRTDMENGYTF
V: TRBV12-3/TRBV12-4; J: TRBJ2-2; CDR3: CASSTSGSVLSGELFF
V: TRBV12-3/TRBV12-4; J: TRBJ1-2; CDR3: CASSGRQNYGYTF
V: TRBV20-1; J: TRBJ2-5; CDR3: CSPGLAAYNETQYF
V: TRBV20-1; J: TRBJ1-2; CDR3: CSARDRDTYGYTF
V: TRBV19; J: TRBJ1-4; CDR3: CASSGTNEKLFF
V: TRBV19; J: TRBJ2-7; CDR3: CASSIEEGSYEQYF
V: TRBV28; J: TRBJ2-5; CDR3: CASSLDRQETQYF
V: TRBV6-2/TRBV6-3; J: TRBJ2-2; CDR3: CASMLAGMVGELFF
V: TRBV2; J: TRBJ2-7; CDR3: CASSEGVSYEQYF
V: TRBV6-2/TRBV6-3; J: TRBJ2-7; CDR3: CASSYLILAGVNEQYF
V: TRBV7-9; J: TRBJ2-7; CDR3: CATRDRVGEQYF
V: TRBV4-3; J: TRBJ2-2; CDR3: CASSLPPLAGGPTGELFF
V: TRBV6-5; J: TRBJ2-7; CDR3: CASSYSAGFAYEQYF
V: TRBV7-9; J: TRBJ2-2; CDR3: CASSSGQHTGELFF
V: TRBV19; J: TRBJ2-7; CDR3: CASRGGGPPYEQYF
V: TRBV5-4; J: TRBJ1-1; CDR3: CASSLERNTEAFF
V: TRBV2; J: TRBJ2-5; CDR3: CASSGGETQYF
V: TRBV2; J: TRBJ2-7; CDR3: CASSLISGSSYEQYF
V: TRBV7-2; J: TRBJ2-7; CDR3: CASSLDGTRSNEQYF
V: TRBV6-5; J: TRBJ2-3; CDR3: CASRRTSTDTHYF
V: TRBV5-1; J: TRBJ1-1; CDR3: CASSQQGHPNTEAFF